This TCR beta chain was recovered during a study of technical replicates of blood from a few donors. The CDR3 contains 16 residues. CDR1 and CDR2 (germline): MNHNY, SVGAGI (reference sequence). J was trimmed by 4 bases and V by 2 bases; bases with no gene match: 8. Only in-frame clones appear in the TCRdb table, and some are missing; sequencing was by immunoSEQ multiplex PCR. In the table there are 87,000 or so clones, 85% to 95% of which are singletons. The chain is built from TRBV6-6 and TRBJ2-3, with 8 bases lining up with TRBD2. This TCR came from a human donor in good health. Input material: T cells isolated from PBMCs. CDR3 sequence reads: CASSYMGLGGADTQYF. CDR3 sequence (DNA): TGTGCCAGCAGTTACATGGGACTAGGGGGGGCAGATACGCAGTATTTT.